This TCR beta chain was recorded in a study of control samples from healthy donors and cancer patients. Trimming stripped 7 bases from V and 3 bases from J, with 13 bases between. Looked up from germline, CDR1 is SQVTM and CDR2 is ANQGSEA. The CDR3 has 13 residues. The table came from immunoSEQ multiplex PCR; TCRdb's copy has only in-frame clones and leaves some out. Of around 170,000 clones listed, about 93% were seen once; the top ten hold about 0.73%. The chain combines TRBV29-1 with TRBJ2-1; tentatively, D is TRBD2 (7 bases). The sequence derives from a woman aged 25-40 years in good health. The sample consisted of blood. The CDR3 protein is CSATSRGYNEQFF. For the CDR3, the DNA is TGCAGCGCGACTAGCAGGGGCTACAATGAGCAGTTCTTC.